This TCR beta chain is from a study of graft-versus-host responses after intestinal transplantation. Study-level background: Multivisceral, liver-intestinal, or isolated intestinal grafts were transplanted into recipients. All recipients got anti-thymocyte globulin induction, then tacrolimus and steroids for approximately 3 years.

The table came from immunoSEQ multiplex PCR; TCRdb's copy has only in-frame clones and leaves some out. The sample includes 150,000 or so clones, about 93% of them seen just once. Trimming removed 3 bases at V and 4 bases at J, with 16 bases between. The CDR3 has 15 residues. Germline CDR1 SGDLS, CDR2 YYNGEE. Study-wide results and caveats: Detection of GvH clones occurred in recipient marrow, and some had their first appearance in ileum or blood.

Concerning this clone: The antigen remains undetermined.

The gene calls are TRBV9 and TRBJ1-2; D is unclear. The source was unstimulated CD4+ T cells sorted from spleen or lymph node cells, collected before intestinal transplant. The clonotype was recovered from a human donor who received an intestinal transplant. The CDR3 nucleotides are TGTGCCAGCAGCGCCACAGCTTACTACAGCTATGGCTACACCTTC. It specifies CASSATAYYSYGYTF.